Shown below are 30 T cell receptor beta chains from a single sample sequenced in a study of blood T cell repertoires in COVID-19. Using immunoSEQ multiplex PCR, the repertoire was profiled, and TCRdb retains in-frame clones only, with some absent. Of about 270,000 clones listed, roughly nine tenths are singletons. The sample was PBMCs or T cells enriched from blood (not recorded which). Source of these receptors: a woman aged 18-29 years who had recovered from COVID-19.

The rearrangement uses TRBV4-1 and TRBJ2-1, with 8 nucleotides matching TRBD2. CDR1 and CDR2 (germline): MGHRA, YSYEKL. V lost 1 base, J lost 6 bases, and 11 bases stayed unmatched. The CDR3 spans 17 residues. The CDR3 loop reads CASSQGIAGGRVNEQFF. CDR3 bases: TGCGCCAGCAGCCAAGGGATCGCGGGGGGACGTGTCAATGAGCAGTTCTTC.

The chain is built from TRBV7-8 and TRBJ2-4; 10 positions match TRBD1. CDR3 length: 16 amino acids. CDR1 and CDR2 from the germline V gene are SGHVS and FQNEAQ. After removal of 5 bases from V and 9 bases from J, the junction contained 13 bases not matched to a gene. As DNA, the CDR3 is TGTGCCAGCAGCATAGTACCAGACAGGGGGCAGGGCATTCAGTACTTC. Its protein is CASSIVPDRGQGIQYF.

This sequence joins TRBV10-3 and TRBJ1-1; a possible D gene is TRBD1 (5 bases). V lost 2 bases to trimming and J lost 1 base, with 14 bases between them. The CDR3 runs 16 residues. In germline, CDR1 is ENHRY, CDR2 SYGVKD. The CDR3, as DNA: TGTGCCATCAGTGAGGGGGCTGGGTTCGGGAACACTGAAGCTTTCTTT. This sequence encodes CAISEGAGFGNTEAFF.

This clone was detected only once. This chain connects TRBV5-4 to TRBJ2-3; 7 bases align to TRBD2. V lost 4 bases to trimming and J lost 3 bases; unmatched junction nucleotides: 8. CDR1 and CDR2 from the germline V gene are SGHNT and YYREEE (reference sequence). The CDR3 loop spans 15 amino acids. CDR3 sequence reads: CASSHRDYGTDTQYF. For the CDR3, the DNA is TGTGCCAGCAGCCACCGGGACTATGGAACAGATACGCAGTATTTT.

This chain links TRBV7-9 with TRBJ2-3; no reliable D call. This CDR3 region has 14 residues. Germline CDR1 and CDR2: SEHNR and FQNEAQ (reference sequence). Trimming left V 3 bases short and J 3 bases short, with 10 bases between. Here the CDR3 reads CASSLELRTDTQYF. CDR3 in DNA: TGTGCCAGCAGCTTGGAACTGAGGACAGATACGCAGTATTTT.

The rearrangement links TRBV20-1 to TRBJ1-2, with D possibly matching TRBD1 (6 bases). The V gene's germline CDR1 is DFQATT and CDR2 SNEGSKA (reference sequence). The CDR3 consists of 10 residues. The chain's CDR3 is CSRSGVKNTF. The CDR3, as DNA: TGCAGCCGTTCAGGGGTGAAGAACACCTTC.

The genes are TRBV6-5 and TRBJ1-5; D may be TRBD1 (5 bases). Germline CDR1 is MNHEY and CDR2 is SVGAGI. The CDR3 totals 13 residues. V was pared by 7 bases and J by 2 bases, with 9 bases between. This CDR3 reads CASIGGGNQPQHF. CDR3 sequence (DNA): TGTGCCAGCATAGGAGGGGGCAATCAGCCCCAGCATTTT.

In this sample, this clone turned up a few times. The V and J genes are TRBV11-3 and TRBJ2-6; D gene uncertain. The CDR3 has 13 residues. Germline assignment: CDR1 SGHNT and CDR2 YENEEA. Trimming took off 5 bases at V and 4 bases at J, with 6 bases between the two ends. The CDR3 DNA is TGTGCCAGCAGCCCCCTCGGGGCCAACGTCCTGACTTTC. It yields the protein CASSPLGANVLTF.

This clone came up a few times. The rearrangement uses TRBV27 and TRBJ2-7; D may be TRBD1 (6 bases). V lost 7 bases to trimming and J lost 1 base, with 11 bases between them. Germline V gives CDR1 MNHEY, CDR2 SMNVEV (reference sequence). CDR3 length equals 13 residues. Here the CDR3 reads CASNAQGSYEQYF. Written as DNA, the CDR3 is TGTGCCAGCAACGCGCAGGGGTCCTACGAGCAGTACTTC.

V usage is TRBV2 and J usage is TRBJ1-3; no clear D gene. The V end lost 2 bases, the J end lost 4 bases, and 6 bases lay between the germline ends. This CDR3 comprises 13 residues. CDR1 is SNHLY, CDR2 FYNNEI, per germline. CDR3 bases: TGTGCCAGCAGTGAAAGCTCGGGAAACACCATATATTTT. It encodes CASSESSGNTIYF.

For the CDR3, the DNA is TGTGCCAGCAGTTTCGACAGGGCTGGCTACACCTTC. This translates into CASSFDRAGYTF. This chain joins TRBV7-9 and TRBJ1-2; 7 bases fit TRBD1. The V segment lost 6 bases and the J segment 7 bases; nucleotides outside the gene matches: 5. The CDR3 runs 12 residues. The germline V gene encodes CDR1 SEHNR and CDR2 FQNEAQ (reference sequence).

The chain links TRBV11-3 to TRBJ1-1; D not resolved. Per germline, CDR1 SGHNT and CDR2 YENEEA. Trimming took off 4 bases at V and 1 base at J, with 7 bases between the two ends. This CDR3 contains 13 residues. In DNA form, the CDR3 reads TGTGCCAGCAGCTCCAAGAGGAACACTGAAGCTTTCTTT. Its translation: CASSSKRNTEAFF.

The chain combines TRBV5-1 with TRBJ2-1; 12 positions agree with TRBD2. The germline V gene encodes CDR1 SGHRS and CDR2 YFSETQ. Trimming removed 1 base from V and 6 bases from J; junction bases left unmatched: 5. The CDR3 spans 16 residues. For the CDR3, the DNA is TGCGCCAGCAGCTTGCGCCTAGCGGGGGGGCGCAATGAGCAGTTCTTC. Protein sequence: CASSLRLAGGRNEQFF.

This chain links TRBV25-1 with TRBJ1-2; tentatively, D is TRBD1 (5 bases). From germline, CDR1 is MGHDK and CDR2 SYGVNS. The CDR3 consists of 14 residues. The V and J ends lost 6 bases and 4 bases respectively, with 15 bases between them. In DNA form, the CDR3 reads TGTGCCAGCAGCCTATTGACAGACTCCTATGGCTACACCTTC. As protein: CASSLLTDSYGYTF.

The V call is TRBV14, the J call TRBJ1-2; weak D call: TRBD1 (5 bases). Germline V lookup: CDR1 SGHDN, CDR2 FVKESK. V gave up 4 bases and J gave up 3 bases, with 9 bases separating them. The CDR3 spans 13 residues. CDR3 amino acids: CASSPGPDYGYTF. The CDR3 bases are TGTGCCAGCAGCCCAGGGCCGGACTATGGCTACACCTTC.

The V and J genes are TRBV6-5 and TRBJ2-3; D gene ambiguous. From germline, CDR1 is MNHEY and CDR2 SVGAGI. The ends were cut back, 8 bases at V and 2 bases at J, with 11 bases in the middle. The CDR3 has 13 residues. CDR3 region: CASARFHTDTQYF. The CDR3 region has the DNA TGTGCCAGCGCGCGATTTCACACAGATACGCAGTATTTT.

This clone was observed once. The chain's CDR3 is CASSRFGGDFTGELFF. DNA for the CDR3: TGTGCCAGCAGCCGCTTCGGGGGGGACTTCACCGGGGAGCTGTTTTTT. V and J are TRBV3-1 (or the pseudogene TRBV3-2) and TRBJ2-2; 8 nucleotides match TRBD2. The CDR3 loop spans 16 amino acids. J was trimmed by 4 bases and V by 4 bases; bases with no gene match: 8. From germline, CDR1 is LGHDT and CDR2 YNNKEL (reference sequence).

This clone was seen a few times. The rearrangement joins TRBV18 to TRBJ1-1; the match to TRBD1 covers 11 bases. Trimming cost V 4 bases and J 6 bases; bases outside gene matches: 7. Per germline, CDR1 KGHSH and CDR2 LQKENI. The CDR3 is 15 amino acids. The CDR3 region is CASSLGQGASAEAFF. In DNA form, the CDR3 reads TGTGCCAGCTCACTCGGACAGGGGGCGAGCGCTGAAGCTTTCTTT.

This clone has only a few counts. The V gene is TRBV19, the J gene TRBJ1-6, with no clear D. Trimming took 3 bases from V and 7 from J, leaving 10 bases between them. There are 14 residues in the CDR3. Germline values: CDR1 LNHDA, CDR2 SQIVND (reference sequence). The CDR3 protein is CASSIGNSNSPLHF. The CDR3, as DNA: TGTGCCAGTAGTATCGGTAACTCCAATTCACCCCTCCACTTT.

This chain's CDR3 is CASLPGDLTGELFF. Written as DNA, the CDR3 is TGTGCCAGCCTCCCGGGGGACCTCACCGGGGAGCTGTTTTTT. The rearrangement links TRBV6-6 to TRBJ2-2, with D possibly being TRBD2 (6 bases). The germline V gene has CDR1 MNHNY and CDR2 SVGAGI (reference sequence). V lost 8 bases to trimming and J lost 4 bases, with 14 bases between them. The CDR3 length is 14 residues.

This sequence joins TRBV6-5 and TRBJ1-1; D perhaps matches TRBD1 (5 bases). The V end lost 0 bases, the J end lost 1 base, and 9 bases lay between the germline ends. The germline CDR1 and CDR2 sequences are MNHEY and SVGAGI. The CDR3 contains 15 residues. Here the CDR3 reads CASSYSYRGNTEAFF. DNA of the CDR3: TGTGCCAGCAGTTACTCGTATAGGGGGAACACTGAAGCTTTCTTT.

The chain combines TRBV12-3 or TRBV12-4 with TRBJ1-1; unclear D gene. The CDR3 covers 13 residues. The V and J ends lost 3 bases and 5 bases respectively, with 10 bases between them. The CDR3 DNA reads as TGTGCCAGCAGTTTCATCGAGTATACTGAAGCTTTCTTT. It yields the protein CASSFIEYTEAFF.

This clone appeared a few times. This chain joins TRBV7-9 and TRBJ1-5; D call uncertain. CDR1 is SEHNR, CDR2 FQNEAQ, per germline (reference sequence). V gave up 4 bases and J gave up 5 bases, with 6 bases separating them. The CDR3 contains 12 residues. CDR3 DNA sequence: TGTGCCAGCAGCTCTACCGATCAGCCCCAGCATTTT. Its protein is CASSSTDQPQHF.

This clone was recorded only once. The CDR3: CASSQDLAVGQETQYF. The CDR3 DNA reads as TGTGCCAGCAGCCAAGACCTAGCGGTAGGGCAAGAGACCCAGTACTTC. The rearrangement joins TRBV3-1 (or the pseudogene TRBV3-2) to TRBJ2-5, with 7 bases identical to TRBD2. V lost 0 bases, J lost 2 bases, and 6 bases stayed unmatched. The germline CDR1 and CDR2 sequences are LGHDT and YNNKEL (reference sequence). This CDR3 spans 16 amino acids.

About this clone: The sample carries other DNA sequences with the same CDR3. This chain joins TRBV6-5 and TRBJ2-5; 9 bases are shared with TRBD1. CDR1 is MNHEY, CDR2 SVGAGI, per germline. The CDR3 spans 14 residues. Trimming cost V 6 bases and J 0 bases; bases outside gene matches: 2. This chain's CDR3 is CASRGQGYQETQYF. In DNA, the CDR3 is TGTGCCAGCAGAGGACAGGGGTACCAAGAGACCCAGTACTTC.

The rearrangement uses TRBV5-1 and TRBJ2-5; tentative D call: TRBD2 (5 bases). Deletions cut 6 bases from V and 1 base from J, with 7 bases between. The CDR3 contains 12 residues. CDR1 and CDR2 from the germline V gene are SGHRS and YFSETQ. CDR3 region: CASTRGQETQYF. The CDR3 region has the DNA TGCGCCAGCACCCGGGGCCAAGAGACCCAGTACTTC. The entire variable domain, with the rest obtained from reference TRBV5-1 and TRBJ2-5, is as follows: KAGVTQTPRYLIKTRGQQVTLSCSPISGHRSVSWYQQTPGQGLQFLFEYFSETQRNKGNFPGRFSGRQFSNSRSEMNVSTLELGDSALYLCASTRGQETQYFGPGTRLLVL.

V gene TRBV5-1 combines with J gene TRBJ2-1; D not certain. The CDR3 covers 15 residues. With 1 base removed from V and 2 bases from J, the gap between germline ends came to 10 bases. The germline V gene encodes CDR1 SGHRS and CDR2 YFSETQ. The CDR3 DNA is TGCGCCAGCAGCTTGTTGTCTGGCCCCTACAATGAGCAGTTCTTC. Translated, it gives CASSLLSGPYNEQFF.

The chain combines TRBV4-1 with TRBJ2-7; D ambiguous. The CDR3 covers 14 residues. V was pared by 1 base and J by 2 bases, with 9 bases between. Germline V gene data show CDR1 as MGHRA and CDR2 as YSYEKL. CDR3 DNA sequence: TGCGCCAGCAGCCAAGGTAGCACAACCTACGAGCAGTACTTC. It codes for CASSQGSTTYEQYF.

The chain combines TRBV5-6 with TRBJ2-1; D is unresolved. V lost 0 bases, J lost 2 bases, and 6 bases lay in between. This CDR3 has 14 residues. Germline V gene data show CDR1 as SGHDT and CDR2 as YYEEEE. The CDR3 bases are TGTGCCAGCAGCTTGGACACCACCTACAATGAGCAGTTCTTC. This gives the protein CASSLDTTYNEQFF.

The genes are TRBV2 and TRBJ1-2, with D possibly being TRBD1 (5 bases). Germline CDR1 is SNHLY and CDR2 is FYNNEI. The CDR3 consists of 13 residues. V was cut by 4 bases and J by 4 bases, with 10 bases left in between. The CDR3 DNA reads TGTGCCAGCAGTGGGGGGGGTCTCTATGGCTACACCTTC. Translating it yields CASSGGGLYGYTF.